Each of the 11 T cell receptor beta chains below was sequenced from the same sample in a study of beta chain features in type 1 diabetes. The antigens for these receptors are not known. General observations from the study: Shortening that was moderate but significant affected the TCRB CDR3s of Type 1 diabetes patients in all four CD4+ subsets.

cDNA synthesis used the whole RNA isolate, giving expressed TCRB sequences. Profiling relied on immunoSEQ multiplex PCR, and the TCRdb table lists in-frame clones only, not all of them. The repertoire holds more than 300,000 clones, with around 12% as singletons. Material for sequencing was naive CD4+ T cells from blood. The receptor set was obtained from a woman aged 18-29 years with type 1 diabetes.

V and J are TRBV28 and TRBJ2-2, with 10 positions matching TRBD1. Germline V gene lookup returns CDR1 MDHEN and CDR2 SYDVKM. The trim removed 10 bases at V and 5 bases at J, leaving 7 bases unmatched. The CDR3 totals 14 residues. The CDR3 here is CAIRQGAATGELFF. The CDR3, as DNA: TGTGCCATAAGACAGGGGGCGGCTACCGGGGAGCTGTTTTTT.

This clone showed up just a few times. J is TRBJ2-1 and V is TRBV29-1; 9 positions agree with TRBD1. The CDR3 spans 16 residues. CDR1 SQVTM and CDR2 ANQGSEA come from the germline V gene. Trimming took 4 bases from V and 3 from J; bases not matched to a gene: 10. The CDR3, as DNA: TGCAGCGTTGCGACAGGGGGGCTAGCGGTCTACAATGAGCAGTTCTTC. The encoded protein is CSVATGGLAVYNEQFF.

As concerns this clone: This CDR3 is also generated by other DNA sequences in the sample. This CDR3 is CASSPGEADTQYF. DNA of the CDR3: TGTGCCAGCTCCCCCGGGGAGGCAGATACGCAGTATTTT. This chain uses TRBV18 with TRBJ2-3; tentatively, D is TRBD2 (6 bases). CDR1 is KGHSH, CDR2 LQKENI, per germline. The CDR3 runs to 13 residues. V was cut by 6 bases and J by 4 bases, with 11 bases left in between.

V and J are TRBV5-6 and TRBJ1-2; D gene uncertain. The CDR3 runs to 14 residues. Germline CDR1 SGHDT, CDR2 YYEEEE. Trimming stripped 4 bases from V and 6 bases from J, with 16 bases between. The CDR3 spells CASSPQNQVDGYTF. The DNA for the CDR3 is TGTGCCAGCAGCCCCCAGAACCAGGTTGATGGCTACACCTTC.

This clone appeared a few times. The sample contains more than one DNA sequence encoding this CDR3. The chain links TRBV5-1 to TRBJ2-5, with TRBD2 as a possible D gene (6 bases). The CDR3 totals 14 residues. CDR1 SGHRS and CDR2 YFSETQ come from the germline V gene. V shed 0 bases and J shed 0 bases, with 6 bases lying between them. As DNA, the CDR3 is TGCGCCAGCAGCTTGGGGACTAACCAAGAGACCCAGTACTTC. Protein product: CASSLGTNQETQYF.

This chain uses TRBV28 with TRBJ2-7; D may be TRBD2 (5 bases). The germline CDR1 and CDR2 sequences are MDHEN and SYDVKM. The CDR3 is made up of 13 amino acids. V was pared by 3 bases and J by 2 bases, with 8 bases between. CDR3 loop: CASSLWETYEQYF. Here the CDR3 DNA reads TGTGCCAGCAGTTTGTGGGAGACCTACGAGCAGTACTTC.

This clone occurred a few times. This chain uses TRBV18 with TRBJ2-7, with 8 bases fitting TRBD1. The V gene end was trimmed by 2 bases and the J gene end by 4 bases; junction bases not matched to a gene: 4. CDR1 is KGHSH, CDR2 LQKENI, per germline. The CDR3 is made up of 14 amino acids. In DNA form, the CDR3 reads TGTGCCAGCTCACCATTCGGACAGGGTTACGAGCAGTACTTC. It codes for CASSPFGQGYEQYF.

This clone was seen only a few times. The germline gene is not matched at one end of the junction; a read error may be the cause. The V call is TRBV7-2, the J call TRBJ2-7; TRBD2 might be the D (6 bases). Germline-derived CDR1 and CDR2 are SGHTA and FQGNSA. The CDR3 spans 14 residues. The CDR3 coding sequence is TGTGCCAGCAGCTTATCGGCGGGGCGCCGCGAGCTGTACTTC. Translating it yields CASSLSAGRRELYF.

In this sample, this clone turned up a few times. The chain uses TRBV9 and TRBJ2-5, with 9 bases that match TRBD2. V shed 5 bases and J 5 bases; nucleotides not matched to a gene: 4. The CDR3 runs 13 residues. CDR1 and CDR2 from the germline V gene are SGDLS and YYNGEE. CDR3 in amino acids: CASSSSGGETQYF. The DNA of the CDR3 is TGTGCCAGCAGTTCCAGCGGGGGGGAGACCCAGTACTTC. Full variable domain (rest looked up from reference TRBV9 and TRBJ2-5): DSGVTQTPKHLITATGQRVTLRCSPRSGDLSVYWYQQSLDQGLQFLIQYYNGEERAKGNILERFSAQQFPDLHSELNLSSLELGDSALYFCASSSSGGETQYFGPGTRLLVL.

In this sample, this clone turned up a few times. The V and J genes are TRBV4-3 and TRBJ2-1, with 10 bases that match TRBD2. Germline V CDR1 and CDR2: LGHNA, YSLEER. CDR3 length: 17 residues. With 4 bases clipped from V and 8 bases from J, the junction kept 14 bases outside the gene matches. The CDR3 region has the DNA TGCGCCAGCAGCCCAAACCTACTAGCGGGGCTCGGAGATGAGCAGTTCTTC. It is translated as CASSPNLLAGLGDEQFF.

Only a few counts were recorded for this clone. The rearrangement links TRBV18 to TRBJ1-2, with 7 nucleotides matching TRBD1. Germline V lookup: CDR1 KGHSH, CDR2 LQKENI. The CDR3 runs 15 residues. The V segment lost 3 bases and the J segment 8 bases; nucleotides outside the gene matches: 12. In DNA, the CDR3 is TGTGCCAGCTCACCTCCCGGGACAGCCAGCCGCGGCTACACCTTC. It encodes CASSPPGTASRGYTF.